Listed below are T cell receptor beta chains from one sample, sequenced in a study of cytomegalovirus exposure and HLA in healthy donors. The assay was immunoSEQ multiplex PCR, and TCRdb's table has in-frame clones only and misses some. This sample carries about 68,000 clones, 75% to 85% of them seen once, and the ten largest clones take around 7%. The sequenced sample consisted of PBMCs. These receptors came from a human donor in good health. Both conserved end residues are part of each CDR3. Fields, in order: V gene, clone size, J gene, D gene, CDR3 protein, CDR3 DNA. A D gene is named only where the DNA matches it firmly. Size values are once, few and many counts, or a class for expanded clones, and some rows have none.

TRBV7-9	NA	TRBJ2-3	NA	CASSSPPGRNPLDTQYF	TGTGCCAGCAGCTCTCCCCCGGGTAGAAACCCCTTGGATACGCAGTATTTT
TRBV5-1	NA	TRBJ1-2	NA	CASSLEQANYGYTF	TGCGCCAGCAGCTTGGAACAGGCTAACTATGGCTACACCTTC
TRBV29-1	NA	TRBJ2-1	TRBD2	CSVAPGRGYNEQFF	TGCAGCGTTGCGCCTGGGCGGGGGTACAATGAGCAGTTCTTC
TRBV2	NA	TRBJ2-7	NA	CATQRASYTYEQYF	TGTGCCACCCAACGGGCTAGCTACACCTACGAGCAGTACTTC
TRBV4-2	once	TRBJ1-1	TRBD1	CASREGAGTEAFF	TGTGCCAGCAGGGAGGGGGCCGGCACTGAAGCTTTCTTT
TRBV19	few	TRBJ2-1	TRBD2	CASSGLVVSYNEQFF	TGTGCCAGTAGTGGACTAGTAGTAAGCTACAATGAGCAGTTCTTC
TRBV28	NA	TRBJ2-7	NA	CASSSPGAYEQYF	TGTGCCAGCAGTTCGCCGGGGGCCTACGAGCAGTACTTC
TRBV9	once	TRBJ1-2	NA	CASSVASNYGYTF	TGTGCCAGCAGCGTAGCCTCTAACTATGGCTACACCTTC
TRBV5-4	few	TRBJ1-6	NA	CASSRGSNGSPLHF	TGTGCCAGCAGCCGGGGGTCCAACGGTTCACCCCTCCACTTT
TRBV5-4	NA	TRBJ2-4	NA	CASSTVDSYLAKNIQYF	TGTGCCAGCAGCACGGTGGACAGTTACCTAGCCAAAAACATTCAGTACTTC
TRBV6-5	NA	TRBJ2-7	TRBD1	CASSTFGTDSYEQYF	TGTGCCAGCAGTACCTTCGGGACAGACTCCTACGAGCAGTACTTC
TRBV28	NA	TRBJ2-6	NA	CASRQPNSGANVLTF	TGTGCCAGCAGACAGCCAAACTCTGGGGCCAACGTCCTGACTTTC
TRBV30	NA	TRBJ1-6	NA	CAWSGVNSPLHF	TGTGCCTGGAGCGGGGTGAATTCACCCCTCCACTTT
TRBV2	NA	TRBJ2-7	TRBD1	CANSGTGSEQYF	TGTGCCAATTCCGGGACAGGGTCCGAGCAGTACTTC
TRBV18	NA	TRBJ1-3	NA	CASSPGGALSNGNTIYF	TGTGCCAGCTCACCGGGAGGGGCCTTATCGAATGGAAACACCATATATTTT
TRBV7-9	NA	TRBJ2-3	NA	CASSWELQYF	TGTGCCAGCAGCTGGGAGTTGCAGTATTTT
TRBV28	NA	TRBJ1-1	NA	CASSLFFTEAFF	TGTGCCAGCAGTTTATTCTTCACTGAAGCTTTCTTT
TRBV29-1	NA	TRBJ2-5	NA	CSVEGDRGQETQYF	TGCAGCGTTGAAGGTGATCGGGGTCAAGAGACCCAGTACTTC
TRBV19	NA	TRBJ2-1	NA	CASSISGPGNEQFF	TGTGCCAGTAGTATATCAGGTCCGGGGAATGAGCAGTTCTTC
TRBV11-2	few	TRBJ2-5	NA	CASTETDKETQYF	TGTGCCAGCACAGAGACAGACAAAGAGACCCAGTACTTC
TRBV10-3	once	TRBJ2-3	TRBD1	CAISDPGQDSTDTQYF	TGTGCCATCAGTGACCCGGGACAGGATAGCACAGATACGCAGTATTTT
TRBV10-2	NA	TRBJ1-1	NA	CASSDYRGMNTEAFF	TGCGCCAGCAGTGACTATCGGGGAATGAACACTGAAGCTTTCTTT
TRBV30	NA	TRBJ1-2	NA	CAWSEGGGYGYTF	TGTGCCTGGAGTGAGGGGGGGGGCTATGGCTACACCTTC
TRBV18	NA	TRBJ1-5	NA	CASSPVRQDSNQPQHF	TGTGCCAGCTCACCGGTCCGACAAGATAGCAATCAGCCCCAGCATTTT
TRBV7-2	few	TRBJ2-2	NA	CASSFRITGELFF	TGTGCCAGCAGCTTCAGAATCACCGGGGAGCTGTTTTTT
TRBV2	NA	TRBJ1-6	NA	CASSEQGPDTFPLHF	TGTGCCAGCAGTGAACAGGGTCCGGATACTTTCCCCCTCCACTTT
TRBV7-8	NA	TRBJ1-6	TRBD1	CASSPTPGGNSPLHF	TGTGCCAGCAGCCCCACCCCAGGGGGTAATTCACCCCTCCACTTT